This T cell receptor (beta chain) was sequenced in a study of blood T cell repertoires in COVID-19. Looking at the study overall: Sample material is recorded as cDNA or gDNA derived from T cells, B-cell-depleted T cells, or PBMCs.

This CDR3 contains 13 residues. Trimming took off 0 bases at V and 12 bases at J, with 11 bases between the two ends. Per germline, CDR1 KGHDR and CDR2 SFDVKD. Recovery meant two consecutive negative NP/OP PCR tests, professional clearance, or resolved symptoms. Sequencing used immunoSEQ multiplex PCR; TCRdb keeps in-frame clones, though not all of them. The sample contains roughly 360,000 clones, 75% to 90% of which appear only once. This clone was recorded many times. This TCR was recovered from a woman aged 45-65 years who had recovered from COVID-19. What was sequenced was PBMCs or T cells enriched from blood (not recorded which). The rearrangement uses TRBV24-1 and TRBJ2-1; D is perhaps TRBD2 (5 bases). The CDR3 protein is CATSDLTGRRQFF. DNA of the CDR3: TGTGCCACCAGTGATTTGACGGGAAGGCGGCAGTTCTTC.